There are a few counts of the clone carrying this T cell receptor beta chain. Its target is unknown. This entry is derived from a study of T cell repertoires in cytomegalovirus infection. The overall study: A matching HLA type, together with CMV infection, was signaled by public TCR beta signatures. Study results and caveats: Predominance within the ex vivo response was attributable to HLA-C-restricted CMV-specific TCR beta clonotypes. Identification of carriers of CMV plus the relevant HLA was achieved through cumulative public TCR beta family frequency.

Using its own MiXCR run on the reads, TCRdb lists one record per CDR3 protein. The data contain some 680,000 distinct CDR3 sequences, 35% to 45% of them singletons. This CDR3 is 15 amino acids long. The germline V gene encodes CDR1 SGHVS and CDR2 FQNEAQ. V was shortened by 1 base and J by 5 bases, with 14 bases between the two germline ends. Sequenced input: PBMCs. The clonotype comes from a human donor in good health (CMV status not recorded). Some clones in this sample may be carry-over from other donors' samples. The rearrangement links TRBV7-8 to TRBJ1-2; D remains unclear. Here the CDR3 DNA reads TGTGCCAGCAGCTTAGGAGGATCTAGCGTTTATGGCTACACCTTC. Protein product: CASSLGGSSVYGYTF.